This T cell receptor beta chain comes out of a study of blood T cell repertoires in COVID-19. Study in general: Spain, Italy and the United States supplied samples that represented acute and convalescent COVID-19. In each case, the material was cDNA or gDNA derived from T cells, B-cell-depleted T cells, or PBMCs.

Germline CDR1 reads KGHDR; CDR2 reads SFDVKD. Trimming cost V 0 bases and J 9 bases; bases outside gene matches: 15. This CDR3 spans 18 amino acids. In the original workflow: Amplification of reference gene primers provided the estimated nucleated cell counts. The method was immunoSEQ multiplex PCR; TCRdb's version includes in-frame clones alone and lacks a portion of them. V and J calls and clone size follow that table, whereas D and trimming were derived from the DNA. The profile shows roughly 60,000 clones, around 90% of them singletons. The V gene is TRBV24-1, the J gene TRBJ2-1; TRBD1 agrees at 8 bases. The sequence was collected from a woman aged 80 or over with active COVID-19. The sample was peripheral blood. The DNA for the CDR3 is TGTGCCACCAGTGATTTGCCCCCCGGGCAGGGGGCGGGCGGTGAGCAGTTCTTC. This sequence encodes CATSDLPPGQGAGGEQFF.